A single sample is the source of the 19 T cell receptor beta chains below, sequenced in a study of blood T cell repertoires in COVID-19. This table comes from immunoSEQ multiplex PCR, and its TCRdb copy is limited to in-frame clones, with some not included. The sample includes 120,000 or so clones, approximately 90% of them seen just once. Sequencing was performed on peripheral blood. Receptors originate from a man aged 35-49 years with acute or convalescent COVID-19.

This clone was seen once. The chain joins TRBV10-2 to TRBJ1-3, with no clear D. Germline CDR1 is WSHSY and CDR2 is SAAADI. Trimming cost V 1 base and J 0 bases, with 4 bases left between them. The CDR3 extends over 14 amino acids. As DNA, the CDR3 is TGCGCCAGCAGTGAGTTCAGCTCTGGAAACACCATATATTTT. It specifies CASSEFSSGNTIYF.

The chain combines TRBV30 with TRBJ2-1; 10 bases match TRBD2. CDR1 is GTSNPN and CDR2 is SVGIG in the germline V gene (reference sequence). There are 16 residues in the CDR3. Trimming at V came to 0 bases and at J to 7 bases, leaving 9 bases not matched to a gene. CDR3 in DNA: TGTGCCTGGAGTGTGGGCACTAGCGGGACCAAAAATGAGCAGTTCTTC. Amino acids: CAWSVGTSGTKNEQFF.

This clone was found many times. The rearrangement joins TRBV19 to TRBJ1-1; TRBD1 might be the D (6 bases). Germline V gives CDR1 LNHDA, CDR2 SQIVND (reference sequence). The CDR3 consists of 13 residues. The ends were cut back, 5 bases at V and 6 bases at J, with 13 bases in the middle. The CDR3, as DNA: TGTGCCAGTAGTTTCCAGGGGATCCCTGAAGCTTTCTTT. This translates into CASSFQGIPEAFF.

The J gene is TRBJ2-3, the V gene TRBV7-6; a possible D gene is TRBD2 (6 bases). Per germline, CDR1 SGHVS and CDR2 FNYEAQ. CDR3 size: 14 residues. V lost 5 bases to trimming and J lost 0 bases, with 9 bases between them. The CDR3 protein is CASSRRGSTDTQYF. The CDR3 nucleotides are TGTGCCAGCAGCCGGAGGGGTAGCACAGATACGCAGTATTTT.

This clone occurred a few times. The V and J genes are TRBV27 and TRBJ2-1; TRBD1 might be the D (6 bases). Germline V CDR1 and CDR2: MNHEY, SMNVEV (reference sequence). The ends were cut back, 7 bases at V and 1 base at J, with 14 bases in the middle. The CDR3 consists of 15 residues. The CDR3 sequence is CASKGGPPSYNEQFF. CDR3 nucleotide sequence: TGTGCCAGCAAAGGGGGACCTCCTTCCTACAATGAGCAGTTCTTC.

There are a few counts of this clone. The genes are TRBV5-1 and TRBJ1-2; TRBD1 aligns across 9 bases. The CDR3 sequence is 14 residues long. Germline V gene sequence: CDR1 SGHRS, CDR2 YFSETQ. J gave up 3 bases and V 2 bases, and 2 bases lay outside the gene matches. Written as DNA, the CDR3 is TGCGCCAGCAGCTTCAGGACAGGGGACTATGGCTACACCTTC. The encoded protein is CASSFRTGDYGYTF.

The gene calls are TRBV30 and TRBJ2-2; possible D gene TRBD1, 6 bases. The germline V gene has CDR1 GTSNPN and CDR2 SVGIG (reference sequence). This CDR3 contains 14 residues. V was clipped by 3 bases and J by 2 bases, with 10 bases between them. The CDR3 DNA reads TGTGCCTGGAGAAGGACAGTTAACACCGGGGAGCTGTTTTTT. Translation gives CAWRRTVNTGELFF.

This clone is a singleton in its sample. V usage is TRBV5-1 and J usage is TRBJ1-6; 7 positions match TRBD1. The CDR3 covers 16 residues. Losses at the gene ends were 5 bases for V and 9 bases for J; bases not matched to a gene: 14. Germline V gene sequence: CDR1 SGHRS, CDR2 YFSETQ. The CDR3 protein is CASRQGLGQVTSPLHF. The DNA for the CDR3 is TGCGCCAGCAGACAGGGGCTCGGACAGGTTACTTCACCCCTCCACTTT.

In nucleotides, the CDR3 is TGTGCCAGCAGCTTATCTAGCGGGGGCACAGATACGCAGTATTTT. It is translated as CASSLSSGGTDTQYF. The chain uses TRBV7-2 and TRBJ2-3, with 9 positions matching TRBD2. The CDR3 is made up of 15 amino acids. The junction had 1 base not matched to a gene; V was cut back by 2 bases and J by 1 base. Germline assignment: CDR1 SGHTA and CDR2 FQGNSA. Based on the CDR3 plus reference TRBV7-2 and TRBJ2-3, the full variable domain is GAGVSQSPSNKVTEKGKDVELRCDPISGHTALYWYRQSLGQGLEFLIYFQGNSAPDKSGLPSDRFSAERTGGSVSTLTIQRTQQEDSAVYLCASSLSSGGTDTQYFGPGTRLTVL.

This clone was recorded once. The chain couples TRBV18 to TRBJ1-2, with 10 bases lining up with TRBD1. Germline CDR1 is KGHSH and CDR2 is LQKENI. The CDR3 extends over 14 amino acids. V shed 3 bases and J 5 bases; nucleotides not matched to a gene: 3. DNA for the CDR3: TGTGCCAGCTCACCGACAGGGGGCGGGTATGGCTACACCTTC. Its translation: CASSPTGGGYGYTF.

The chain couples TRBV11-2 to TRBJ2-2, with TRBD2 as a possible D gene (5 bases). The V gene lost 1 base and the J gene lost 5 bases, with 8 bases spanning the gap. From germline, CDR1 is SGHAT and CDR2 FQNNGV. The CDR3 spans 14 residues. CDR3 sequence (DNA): TGTGCCAGCAGCTTAGGTTCGGGGACCGGGGAGCTGTTTTTT. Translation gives CASSLGSGTGELFF.

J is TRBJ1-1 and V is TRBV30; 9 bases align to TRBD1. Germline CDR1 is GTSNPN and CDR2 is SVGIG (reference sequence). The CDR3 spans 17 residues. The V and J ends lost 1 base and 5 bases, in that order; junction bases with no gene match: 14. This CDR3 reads CAWSALRDRVDRTEAFF. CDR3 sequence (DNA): TGTGCCTGGAGTGCCCTACGGGACAGGGTAGATAGAACTGAAGCTTTCTTT. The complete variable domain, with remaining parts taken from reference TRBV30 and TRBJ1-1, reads SQTIHQWPATLVQPVGSPLSLECTVEGTSNPNLYWYRQAAGRGLQLLFYSVGIGQISSEVPQNLSASRPQDRQFILSSKKLLLSDSGFYLCAWSALRDRVDRTEAFFGQGTRLTVV.

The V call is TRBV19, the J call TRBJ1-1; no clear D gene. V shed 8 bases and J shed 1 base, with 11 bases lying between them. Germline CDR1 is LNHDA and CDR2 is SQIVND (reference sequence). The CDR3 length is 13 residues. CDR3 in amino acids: CASRDGANTEAFF. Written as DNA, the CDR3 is TGTGCCAGTCGCGATGGAGCGAACACTGAAGCTTTCTTT.

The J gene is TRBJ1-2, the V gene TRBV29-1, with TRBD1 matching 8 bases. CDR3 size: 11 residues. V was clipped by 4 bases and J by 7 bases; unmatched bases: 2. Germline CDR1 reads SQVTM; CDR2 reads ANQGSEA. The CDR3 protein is CSVGTGLGYTF. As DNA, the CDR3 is TGCAGCGTTGGGACAGGGCTTGGCTACACCTTC.

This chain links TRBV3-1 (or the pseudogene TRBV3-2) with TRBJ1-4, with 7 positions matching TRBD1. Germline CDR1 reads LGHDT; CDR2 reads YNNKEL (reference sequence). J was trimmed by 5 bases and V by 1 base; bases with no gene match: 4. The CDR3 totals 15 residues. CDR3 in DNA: TGTGCCAGCAGCCAAGCCCCGGGACAGAATGAAAAACTGTTTTTT. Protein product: CASSQAPGQNEKLFF.

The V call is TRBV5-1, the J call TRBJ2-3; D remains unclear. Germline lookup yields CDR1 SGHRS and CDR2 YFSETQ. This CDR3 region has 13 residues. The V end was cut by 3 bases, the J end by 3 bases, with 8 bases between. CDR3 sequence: CASSSKRTDTQYF. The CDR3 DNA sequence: TGCGCCAGCAGCTCCAAGCGAACAGATACGCAGTATTTT.

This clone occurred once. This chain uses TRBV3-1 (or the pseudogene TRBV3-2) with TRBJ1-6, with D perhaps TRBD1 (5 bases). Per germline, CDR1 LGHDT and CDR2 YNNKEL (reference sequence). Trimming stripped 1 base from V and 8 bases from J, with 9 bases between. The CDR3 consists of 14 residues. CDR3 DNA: TGTGCCAGCAGCCAAGTTCAGGGTTATTCACCCCTCCACTTT. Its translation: CASSQVQGYSPLHF.

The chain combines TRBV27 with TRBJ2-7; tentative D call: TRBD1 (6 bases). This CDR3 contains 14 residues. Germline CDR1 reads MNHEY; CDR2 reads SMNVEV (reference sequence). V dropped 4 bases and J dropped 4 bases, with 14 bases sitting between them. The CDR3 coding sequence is TGTGCCAGCAGTTCCGGGACAAACAGATACGAGCAGTACTTC. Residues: CASSSGTNRYEQYF.

Written as DNA, the CDR3 is TGCGCCAGCAGCCTGTTGAGCGGGAGGGGAGAGACCCAGTACTTC. Its translation is CASSLLSGRGETQYF. V gene TRBV4-1 combines with J gene TRBJ2-5; 10 bases map to TRBD2. This CDR3 is built from 15 residues. Trimming cost V 4 bases and J 4 bases; bases outside gene matches: 6. CDR1 and CDR2 from the germline V gene are MGHRA and YSYEKL.